The T cell receptor beta chain under discussion was sequenced for a study of T cell changes during pregnancy in multiple sclerosis. Profiled with immunoSEQ multiplex PCR; TCRdb holds only in-frame clones, not every one. The top ten hold roughly 1% of the sample, which has tens of thousands of clones, more than 80% seen once. This CDR3 has 14 residues. CDR1 and CDR2 from the germline V gene are SEHNR and FQNEAQ (reference sequence). Between the trimmed V and J ends, which lost 0 bases and 8 bases, there was a span of 10 bases. The sequence came from a female donor in good health, enrolled as a control in a pregnancy study. This sequence joins TRBV7-9 and TRBJ1-4; D is unclear. The sample here was peripheral blood, taken in the first trimester of pregnancy. The CDR3 DNA is TGTGCCAGCAGCTTAGCCGTTGAGGAGGAAAAACTGTTTTTT. The encoded protein is CASSLAVEEEKLFF.